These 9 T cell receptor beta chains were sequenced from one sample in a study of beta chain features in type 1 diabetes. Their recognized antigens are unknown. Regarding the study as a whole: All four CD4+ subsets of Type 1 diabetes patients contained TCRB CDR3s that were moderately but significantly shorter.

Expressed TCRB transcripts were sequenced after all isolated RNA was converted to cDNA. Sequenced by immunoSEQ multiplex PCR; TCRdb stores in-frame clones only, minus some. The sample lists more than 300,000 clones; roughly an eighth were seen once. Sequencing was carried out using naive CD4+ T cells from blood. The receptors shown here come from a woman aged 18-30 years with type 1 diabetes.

The CDR3 protein is CSVDSSGGTDTQYF. CDR3 nucleotides: TGCAGCGTTGATTCCTCGGGGGGAACAGATACGCAGTATTTT. This rearrangement joins TRBV29-1 to TRBJ2-3; 7 positions agree with TRBD2. This CDR3 contains 14 residues. Germline V gene data show CDR1 as SQVTM and CDR2 as ANQGSEA. The V segment lost 3 bases and the J segment 3 bases; nucleotides outside the gene matches: 6.

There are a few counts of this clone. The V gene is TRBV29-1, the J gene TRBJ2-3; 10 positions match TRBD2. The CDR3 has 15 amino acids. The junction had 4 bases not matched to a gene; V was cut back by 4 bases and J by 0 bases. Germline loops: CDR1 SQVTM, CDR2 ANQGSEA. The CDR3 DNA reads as TGCAGCGTTGGACTAGCGGGCTCTAGCACAGATACGCAGTATTTT. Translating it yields CSVGLAGSSTDTQYF.

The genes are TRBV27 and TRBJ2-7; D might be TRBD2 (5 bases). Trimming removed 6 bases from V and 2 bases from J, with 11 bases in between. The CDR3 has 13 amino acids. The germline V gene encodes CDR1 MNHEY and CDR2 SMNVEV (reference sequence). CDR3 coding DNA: TGTGCCAGCAGAGAGGGCAGGACCTACGAGCAGTACTTC. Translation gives CASREGRTYEQYF.

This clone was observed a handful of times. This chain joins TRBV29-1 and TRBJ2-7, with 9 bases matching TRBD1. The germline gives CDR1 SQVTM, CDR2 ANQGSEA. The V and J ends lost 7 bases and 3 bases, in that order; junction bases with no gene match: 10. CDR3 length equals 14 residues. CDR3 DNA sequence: TGCAGCGGCTCCCGGACAGGGGCAGACTACGAGCAGTACTTC. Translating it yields CSGSRTGADYEQYF.

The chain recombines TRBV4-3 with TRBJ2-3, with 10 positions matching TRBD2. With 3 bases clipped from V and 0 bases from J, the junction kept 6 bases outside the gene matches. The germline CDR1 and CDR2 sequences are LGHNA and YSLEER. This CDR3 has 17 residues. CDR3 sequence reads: CASSQRSGGVSTDTQYF. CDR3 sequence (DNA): TGCGCCAGCAGCCAGAGGAGCGGGGGGGTCAGCACAGATACGCAGTATTTT.

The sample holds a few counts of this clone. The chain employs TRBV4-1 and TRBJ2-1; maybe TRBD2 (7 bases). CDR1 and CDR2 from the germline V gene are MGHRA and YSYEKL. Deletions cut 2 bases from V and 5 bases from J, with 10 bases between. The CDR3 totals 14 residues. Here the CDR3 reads CASSQRGANNEQFF. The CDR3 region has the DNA TGCGCCAGCAGCCAACGGGGGGCTAACAATGAGCAGTTCTTC.

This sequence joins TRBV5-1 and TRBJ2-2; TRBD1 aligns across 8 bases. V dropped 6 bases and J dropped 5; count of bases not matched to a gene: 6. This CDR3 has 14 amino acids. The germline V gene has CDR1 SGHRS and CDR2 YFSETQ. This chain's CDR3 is CASTPGQATGELFF. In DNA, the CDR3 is TGCGCCAGCACCCCGGGACAGGCTACCGGGGAGCTGTTTTTT.

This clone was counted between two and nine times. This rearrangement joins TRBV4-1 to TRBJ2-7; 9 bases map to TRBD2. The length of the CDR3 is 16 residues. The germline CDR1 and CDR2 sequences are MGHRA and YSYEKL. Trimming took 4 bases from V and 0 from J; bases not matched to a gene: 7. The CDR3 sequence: CASSPRLAGSSYEQYF. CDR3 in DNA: TGCGCCAGCAGCCCCCGTCTAGCGGGAAGCTCCTACGAGCAGTACTTC.

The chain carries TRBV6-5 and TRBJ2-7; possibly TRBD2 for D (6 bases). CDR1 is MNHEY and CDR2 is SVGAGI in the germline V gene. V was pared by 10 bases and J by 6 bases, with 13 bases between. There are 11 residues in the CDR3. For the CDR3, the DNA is TGTGCCATCGGGGGTGTGAGCGAGCAGTACTTC. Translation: CAIGGVSEQYF.